The 26 T cell receptor beta chains presented below share a single source sample, sequenced in a study of cytomegalovirus exposure and HLA in healthy donors. Repertoires were generated with immunoSEQ multiplex PCR, while TCRdb's copy carries only in-frame clones and drops some. Of under 150,000 clones detected, about 88% appear once; the ten largest clones hold approximately 10%. Specimen: PBMCs. Receptor source: a man younger than 35 in good health and CMV-seropositive.

The V call is TRBV6-5, the J call TRBJ2-5; 7 positions match TRBD2. The CDR3 is 15 amino acids. CDR1 is MNHEY and CDR2 is SVGAGI in the germline V gene. V lost 0 bases and J lost 7; bases outside the gene matches: 8. Here the CDR3 DNA reads TGTGCCAGCAGTTACTCGAGAATCTCTAGCGGGACCCAGTACTTC. This sequence encodes CASSYSRISSGTQYF.

The chain employs TRBV2 and TRBJ2-6; D not certain. This CDR3 has 15 residues. CDR1 and CDR2 (germline): SNHLY, FYNNEI. Trimming took 6 bases from V and 0 from J, leaving 9 bases between them. CDR3 residues: CASRLQPSGANVLTF. In DNA form, the CDR3 reads TGTGCCAGCAGATTACAGCCCTCTGGGGCCAACGTCCTGACTTTC.

V and J are TRBV5-4 and TRBJ1-1, with 8 bases identical to TRBD1. This CDR3 is built from 16 residues. V lost 0 bases to trimming and J lost 3 bases; unmatched junction nucleotides: 7. Germline CDR1 and CDR2: SGHNT and YYREEE (reference sequence). The CDR3, as DNA: TGTGCCAGCAGCTTGGGCGGGACAGGCTTTGACACTGAAGCTTTCTTT. Translation gives CASSLGGTGFDTEAFF.

This clone was seen a single time. V gene TRBV28 combines with J gene TRBJ1-3; TRBD1 matches 10 bases. Germline CDR1 MDHEN, CDR2 SYDVKM. This CDR3 spans 18 amino acids. With 2 bases clipped from V and 4 bases from J, the junction kept 11 bases outside the gene matches. The CDR3 region has the DNA TGTGCCAGCAGTTTACGACAGGGGGCGCTTATCTTCGGAAACACCATATATTTT. This gives the protein CASSLRQGALIFGNTIYF.

The gene calls are TRBV7-2 and TRBJ2-5; 9 bases match TRBD2. Losses at the gene ends were 8 bases for V and 5 bases for J; bases not matched to a gene: 6. Germline CDR1 is SGHTA and CDR2 is FQGNSA. This CDR3 has 13 residues. CDR3 loop: CASARGGGETQYF. CDR3 DNA: TGTGCCAGCGCACGCGGGGGGGGTGAGACCCAGTACTTC.

The V gene is TRBV10-1, the J gene TRBJ1-1, with D perhaps TRBD1 (5 bases). There are 13 residues in the CDR3. The V gene lost 6 bases and the J gene lost 0 bases, with 8 bases spanning the gap. Germline CDR1 is WNHNN and CDR2 is SYGVQD (reference sequence). CDR3: CASSQGLNTEAFF. In DNA form, the CDR3 reads TGCGCCAGCAGCCAGGGTCTGAACACTGAAGCTTTCTTT.

The chain joins TRBV14 to TRBJ2-7, with D perhaps matching TRBD1 (6 bases). This CDR3 has 14 amino acids. The ends were cut back, 2 bases at V and 0 bases at J, with 8 bases in the middle. CDR1 is SGHDN and CDR2 is FVKESK in the germline V gene. The CDR3 coding sequence is TGTGCCAGCAGCCAACTACAGGGCTCCTACGAGCAGTACTTC. Encoded protein: CASSQLQGSYEQYF.

The V gene is TRBV27, the J gene TRBJ2-5, with 7 bases matching TRBD2. The germline V gene encodes CDR1 MNHEY and CDR2 SMNVEV (reference sequence). J lost 7 bases, V lost 5 bases, and 1 base had no gene match. The CDR3 totals 11 residues. CDR3 region: CASSGGVTQYF. The DNA for the CDR3 is TGTGCCAGCAGTGGGGGGGTGACCCAGTACTTC.

This clone was counted a few times. The chain employs TRBV2 and TRBJ1-3; 10 bases fit TRBD1. The germline gives CDR1 SNHLY, CDR2 FYNNEI. The CDR3 loop spans 16 amino acids. The V segment lost 8 bases and the J segment 0 bases; nucleotides outside the gene matches: 7. The CDR3 reads CASGGTGVLSGNTIYF. In DNA form, the CDR3 reads TGTGCCAGCGGGGGGACAGGGGTCCTCTCTGGAAACACCATATATTTT.

V usage is TRBV27 and J usage is TRBJ2-3; tentative D call: TRBD2 (6 bases). The V gene lost 2 bases and the J gene lost 6 bases, with 18 bases spanning the gap. Germline loops: CDR1 MNHEY, CDR2 SMNVEV (reference sequence). The length of the CDR3 is 16 residues. The CDR3 coding sequence is TGTGCCAGCAGTTTAAGAGGAGGGAGCCTCGGGGATACGCAGTATTTT. This translates into CASSLRGGSLGDTQYF.

This clone has only one observation. The chain joins TRBV19 to TRBJ2-3, with a weak D call TRBD2 (5 bases). The V end was cut by 3 bases, the J end by 1 base, with 8 bases between. Germline V lookup: CDR1 LNHDA, CDR2 SQIVND (reference sequence). This CDR3 comprises 14 residues. CDR3 DNA: TGTGCCAGTAGTATTCGAGGGCGCACAGATACGCAGTATTTT. Its protein is CASSIRGRTDTQYF. The entire variable domain, with the rest obtained from reference TRBV19 and TRBJ2-3, is as follows: DGGITQSPKYLFRKEGQNVTLSCEQNLNHDAMYWYRQDPGQGLRLIYYSQIVNDFQKGDIAEGYSVSREKKESFPLTVTSAQKNPTAFYLCASSIRGRTDTQYFGPGTRLTVL.

This chain uses TRBV7-3 with TRBJ2-2, with TRBD2 as a possible D gene (6 bases). Trimming took off 5 bases at V and 5 bases at J, with 21 bases between the two ends. CDR3 size: 17 residues. Germline assignment: CDR1 SGHTA and CDR2 FQGTGA. The CDR3 DNA follows: TGTGCCAGCAGCCCAAGAGACCCGGGACTGGGAACCGGGGAGCTGTTTTTT. Its protein product is CASSPRDPGLGTGELFF.

The chain links TRBV19 to TRBJ2-1, with TRBD2 identical over 8 bases. The CDR3 runs 19 residues. Per the germline V gene, CDR1 is LNHDA and CDR2 is SQIVND (reference sequence). V lost 5 bases, J lost 7 bases, and 22 bases stayed unmatched. The CDR3 DNA reads as TGTGCCAGTAGTTCATGGGCACTAGCGGCGGGTGGTGTCGGAAATGAGCAGTTCTTC. As protein: CASSSWALAAGGVGNEQFF.

The gene calls are TRBV4-2 and TRBJ1-4; D might be TRBD1 (6 bases). V was cut by 0 bases and J by 8 bases, with 16 bases left in between. CDR3 length: 16 amino acids. Germline CDR1 is LGHNA and CDR2 is YNFKEQ. The CDR3: CASSQDRRGAGEKLFF. The CDR3 region has the DNA TGTGCCAGCAGCCAAGATCGCAGGGGCGCCGGAGAAAAACTGTTTTTT.

V usage is TRBV9 and J usage is TRBJ1-6; TRBD1 might be the D (6 bases). Germline V lookup: CDR1 SGDLS, CDR2 YYNGEE. V was cut by 0 bases and J by 3 bases, with 22 bases left in between. This CDR3 comprises 20 residues. In DNA form, the CDR3 reads TGTGCCAGCAGCGTAGGGTCTTTCGGCGACAGGCTCTTCTATAATTCACCCCTCCACTTT. Translated: CASSVGSFGDRLFYNSPLHF.

J is TRBJ1-6 and V is TRBV7-8, with 7 bases fitting TRBD1. This CDR3 has 15 amino acids. CDR1 SGHVS and CDR2 FQNEAQ come from the germline V gene. J was trimmed by 4 bases and V by 4 bases; bases with no gene match: 4. CDR3 sequence reads: CASSSGTVYNSPLHF. Written as DNA, the CDR3 is TGTGCCAGCAGCTCAGGGACAGTATATAATTCACCCCTCCACTTT.

The chain couples TRBV29-1 to TRBJ1-1; no clear D. With 7 bases removed from V and 1 base from J, the gap between germline ends came to 13 bases. Germline assignment: CDR1 SQVTM and CDR2 ANQGSEA. The CDR3 has 13 residues. The CDR3 DNA sequence: TGCAGCGCCCGACTGGGTAAGAACACTGAAGCTTTCTTT. Protein product: CSARLGKNTEAFF.

The chain employs TRBV9 and TRBJ1-1, with 10 bases that match TRBD1. The CDR3 length is 17 residues. V shed 3 bases and J 1 base; nucleotides not matched to a gene: 9. CDR1 and CDR2 from the germline V gene are SGDLS and YYNGEE. CDR3 protein: CASSARDRGASNTEAFF. The CDR3 DNA reads TGTGCCAGCAGCGCCCGGGACAGGGGCGCTTCGAACACTGAAGCTTTCTTT.

For the CDR3, the DNA is TGTGCCTGGAATCACAAGGGGAGGATCTATGGCTACACCTTC. Protein: CAWNHKGRIYGYTF. The gene calls are TRBV30 and TRBJ1-2; D possibly corresponds to TRBD1 (5 bases). CDR1 is GTSNPN and CDR2 is SVGIG in the germline V gene (reference sequence). There are 14 residues in the CDR3. The V end lost 4 bases, the J end lost 4 bases, and 16 bases lay between the germline ends. Full variable domain (remainder filled in from reference TRBV30 and TRBJ1-2): SQTIHQWPATLVQPVGSPLSLECTVEGTSNPNLYWYRQAAGRGLQLLFYSVGIGQISSEVPQNLSASRPQDRQFILSSKKLLLSDSGFYLCAWNHKGRIYGYTFGSGTRLTVV.

The chain employs TRBV7-7 and TRBJ1-3, with TRBD1 as a possible D gene (6 bases). CDR1 is SSHAT and CDR2 is FNYEAQ in the germline V gene (reference sequence). The CDR3 is 15 residues long. V lost 5 bases, J lost 2 bases, and 13 bases lay in between. Written as DNA, the CDR3 is TGTGCCAGCAGCCGTAACGCAGGGGCTGGAAACACCATATATTTT. It specifies CASSRNAGAGNTIYF.

The chain recombines TRBV2 with TRBJ2-5; 9 bases fit TRBD1. The germline gives CDR1 SNHLY, CDR2 FYNNEI. CDR3 length: 14 residues. V gave up 6 bases and J gave up 3 bases; unmatched junction bases: 5. In nucleotides, the CDR3 is TGTGCCAGCAGGGGGGACAGGGAGAAAGAGACCCAGTACTTC. Protein product: CASRGDREKETQYF. The full variable domain, its missing parts supplied by reference TRBV2 and TRBJ2-5, is EPEVTQTPSHQVTQMGQEVILRCVPISNHLYFYWYRQILGQKVEFLVSFYNNEISEKSEIFDDQFSVERPDGSNFTLKIRSTKLEDSAMYFCASRGDREKETQYFGPGTRLLVL.

The chain employs TRBV10-3 and TRBJ2-7, with 7 bases that match TRBD1. Germline lookup yields CDR1 ENHRY and CDR2 SYGVKD. This CDR3 is built from 13 residues. With 10 bases clipped from V and 1 base from J, the junction kept 7 bases outside the gene matches. In nucleotides, the CDR3 is TGTGCCAGCTCCCGGGACAGTTCCTACGAGCAGTACTTC. Protein sequence: CASSRDSSYEQYF.

The chain joins TRBV7-6 to TRBJ1-2, with D maybe TRBD1 (5 bases). Germline V gives CDR1 SGHVS, CDR2 FNYEAQ. Trimming stripped 3 bases from V and 2 bases from J, with 7 bases between. The CDR3 consists of 13 residues. CDR3 sequence reads: CASSFGGNYGYTF. DNA of the CDR3: TGTGCCAGCAGCTTTGGGGGGAACTATGGCTACACCTTC. Full variable domain (missing parts from reference TRBV7-6 and TRBJ1-2): GAGVSQSPRYKVTKRGQDVALRCDPISGHVSLYWYRQALGQGPEFLTYFNYEAQQDKSGLPNDRFSAERPEGSISTLTIQRTEQRDSAMYRCASSFGGNYGYTFGSGTRLTVV.

The chain links TRBV6-6 to TRBJ2-7; 9 nucleotides agree with TRBD1. After removal of 2 bases from V and 0 bases from J, the junction contained 5 bases not matched to a gene. Germline values: CDR1 MNHNY, CDR2 SVGAGI (reference sequence). The CDR3 runs to 16 residues. The CDR3 region has the DNA TGTGCCAGCAGTTACAAGGGGACAGGGAGCTCCTACGAGCAGTACTTC. Translating it yields CASSYKGTGSSYEQYF.

The rearrangement uses TRBV11-2 and TRBJ2-7, with D unclear. The V and J ends lost 1 base and 2 bases respectively, with 6 bases between them. Per the germline V gene, CDR1 is SGHAT and CDR2 is FQNNGV. The length of the CDR3 is 13 residues. The CDR3 loop reads CASSLGLTYEQYF. CDR3 nucleotide sequence: TGTGCCAGCAGCTTAGGGCTGACCTACGAGCAGTACTTC.

CDR3 region: CATTTTSGTGELFF. The CDR3 nucleotides are TGCGCCACCACTACGACCTCTGGTACCGGGGAGCTGTTTTTT. V gene TRBV5-1 combines with J gene TRBJ2-2; D gene ambiguous. V lost 9 bases to trimming and J lost 5 bases, with 17 bases between them. The CDR3 runs to 14 residues. The V gene's germline CDR1 is SGHRS and CDR2 YFSETQ.